These 17 T cell receptor beta chains came from one sample sequenced in a study of early T cells in non-severe SARS-CoV-2 infection. TCRdb processed the 5' RACE reads anew with MiXCR; each CDR3 protein has one entry. Among over 80,000 distinct CDR3 sequences listed, 14% to 15% were seen once. The sequenced sample consisted of whole blood. The source of these receptors is an adult who was a healthcare worker with PCR-confirmed SARS-CoV-2 infection or an uninfected control (not recorded which).

The gene calls are TRBV6-6 and TRBJ2-5; D gene ambiguous. The CDR3 length is 12 residues. The V end lost 0 bases, the J end lost 5 bases, and 4 bases lay between the germline ends. Germline-derived CDR1 and CDR2 are MNHNY and SVGAGI (reference sequence). The CDR3 loop is CASSYSQETQYF. CDR3 nucleotides: TGTGCCAGCAGTTACTCGCAGGAGACCCAGTACTTC.

The CDR3, as DNA: TGTGCAAGTCGCTTAACAATAGGGGCTGGCAGTCACACTGAAGCTTTCTTT. Its translation: CASRLTIGAGSHTEAFF. The genes are TRBV12-2 and TRBJ1-1; the table names TRBD1, a call not compared with the DNA. TRBV12-2 is a pseudogene. This CDR3 comprises 17 residues.

The DNA of the CDR3 is TGTGCCAGCAGACCCGGGACAGGAAACACAGATACGCAGTATTTT. This sequence encodes CASRPGTGNTDTQYF. The rearrangement uses TRBV12-3 or TRBV12-4 and TRBJ2-3; 8 nucleotides match TRBD1. The CDR3 extends over 15 amino acids. With V trimmed by 6 bases and J by 2 bases, 7 bases remained unmatched.

This clonotype was seen more than once but under ten times. The rearrangement uses TRBV27 and TRBJ1-5; perhaps TRBD1 as D (5 bases). CDR1 is MNHEY and CDR2 is SMNVEV in the germline V gene (reference sequence). The CDR3 totals 14 residues. V lost 7 bases and J lost 2, with 12 bases in between. The CDR3 loop is CASTPMGGNQPQHF. As DNA, the CDR3 is TGTGCCAGCACTCCAATGGGGGGCAATCAGCCCCAGCATTTT.

This clonotype showed up many times. The chain employs TRBV11-3 and TRBJ2-5; 8 bases are shared with TRBD1. The germline V gene has CDR1 SGHNT and CDR2 YENEEA. V was pared by 4 bases and J by 4 bases, with 8 bases of the junction left unmatched. CDR3 size: 15 residues. The CDR3 protein is CASSSGQGGRETQYF. CDR3 DNA: TGTGCCAGCAGCTCCGGACAGGGTGGGCGAGAGACCCAGTACTTC.

This clonotype was observed a handful of times. This chain connects TRBV7-2 to TRBJ2-7; 7 bases map to TRBD1. Germline assignment: CDR1 SGHTA and CDR2 FQGNSA. V dropped 5 bases and J dropped 2; count of bases not matched to a gene: 6. The CDR3 runs 14 residues. The CDR3 loop reads CASSTRQGTYEQYF. DNA for the CDR3: TGTGCCAGCAGCACCAGACAGGGCACCTACGAGCAGTACTTC.

A few counts support this clonotype. The CDR3 sequence is CASSGSSGGAAEQFF. The CDR3 DNA is TGTGCCAGCAGCGGCTCTAGCGGGGGGGCCGCCGAGCAGTTCTTC. The V and J genes are TRBV7-7 and TRBJ2-1; the match to TRBD2 covers 12 bases. CDR3 length equals 15 residues. CDR1 and CDR2 (germline): SSHAT, FNYEAQ (reference sequence). The V and J ends lost 5 bases and 10 bases, in that order; junction bases with no gene match: 9. Full variable domain (outside the CDR3, taken from reference TRBV7-7 and TRBJ2-1): GAGVSQSPRYKVTKRGQDVTLRCDPISSHATLYWYQQALGQGPEFLTYFNYEAQPDKSGLPSDRFSAERPEGSISTLTIQRTEQRDSAMYRCASSGSSGGAAEQFFGPGTRLTVL.

This chain's CDR3 is CASSRGGFYEQYF. The CDR3 DNA reads TGTGCCAGCTCTAGGGGGGGATTCTACGAGCAGTACTTC. The chain uses TRBV6-5 and TRBJ2-7; a weak D match, TRBD2 (7 bases). The length of the CDR3 is 13 residues. Germline V CDR1 and CDR2: MNHEY, SVGAGI. The V end lost 8 bases, the J end lost 3 bases, and 14 bases lay between the germline ends.

This clonotype was observed a handful of times. The gene calls are TRBV6-6 and TRBJ1-1; perhaps TRBD1 as D (5 bases). Germline CDR1 reads MNHNY; CDR2 reads SVGAGI (reference sequence). V dropped 3 bases and J dropped 0 bases, with 11 bases sitting between them. CDR3 length: 15 amino acids. DNA of the CDR3: TGTGCCAGCAGTTATGCTGGGGGGGTGAACACTGAAGCTTTCTTT. Protein product: CASSYAGGVNTEAFF.

The chain employs TRBV5-5 and TRBJ1-5; D is unclear. The CDR3 length is 13 residues. V was pared by 3 bases and J by 3 bases, with 7 bases between. Germline V lookup: CDR1 SGHKS, CDR2 YYEKEE (reference sequence). The CDR3 protein is CASSWSINQPQHF. DNA of the CDR3: TGTGCCAGCAGCTGGTCAATCAATCAGCCCCAGCATTTT.

A remark on this clonotype: Possible read error: a much larger clone is one base away. The chain links TRBV2 to TRBJ1-6; D is possibly TRBD1 (6 bases). Germline lookup yields CDR1 SNHLY and CDR2 FYNNEI. CDR3 length equals 13 residues. In DNA form, the CDR3 reads TGTGCCAGCTTGTCAGGGGATAATTCATCCCTCCACTTT. Its translation is CASLSGDNSSLHF. Together with reference TRBV2 and TRBJ1-6, the CDR3 gives the full variable domain: EPEVTQTPSHQVTQMGQEVILRCVPISNHLYFYWYRQILGQKVEFLVSFYNNEISEKSEIFDDQFSVERPDGSNFTLKIRSTKLEDSAMYFCASLSGDNSSLHFGNGTRLTVT.

This clonotype was counted only a few times. The V and J genes are TRBV20-1 and TRBJ2-1; 12 bases fit TRBD2. The CDR3 has 15 amino acids. The junction had 6 bases not matched to a gene; V was cut back by 5 bases and J by 4 bases. Germline lookup yields CDR1 DFQATT and CDR2 SNEGSKA (reference sequence). CDR3 DNA sequence: TGCAGTGCTTCTCCCGGGACTAGCGGGTACAATGAGCAGTTCTTC. Translating gives CSASPGTSGYNEQFF.

In its sample, this clonotype was seen a few times. V and J are TRBV3-1 and TRBJ2-3; D is uncertain. V dropped 4 bases and J dropped 4 bases, with 12 bases sitting between them. The CDR3 is 14 amino acids. Germline V gene data show CDR1 as LGHDT and CDR2 as YNNKEL (reference sequence). CDR3 nucleotides: TGTGCCAGCAGCCCCCACCTCTACGCAGATACGCAGTATTTT. Its translation is CASSPHLYADTQYF.

The V gene is TRBV7-2, the J gene TRBJ2-7; D may correspond to TRBD1 or TRBD2 (5 bases each). Germline loops: CDR1 SGHTA, CDR2 FQGNSA. This CDR3 has 15 amino acids. The V and J ends lost 1 base and 5 bases respectively, with 15 bases between them. CDR3 amino acids: CASSLEGYGAHEQYF. The CDR3 DNA reads TGTGCCAGCAGCTTAGAGGGTTACGGGGCCCACGAGCAGTACTTC.

This clonotype has more than one count but fewer than ten. The V gene is TRBV29-1, the J gene TRBJ2-5, with 8 bases matching TRBD1. Trimming at V came to 6 bases and at J to 3 bases, leaving 12 bases not matched to a gene. Germline lookup yields CDR1 SQVTM and CDR2 ANQGSEA. The CDR3 spans 15 residues. DNA of the CDR3: TGCAGCGTCAATCCTTCCCCAGGGGGCGAAGAGACCCAGTACTTC. Its translation is CSVNPSPGGEETQYF.

This clonotype was seen more than once but under ten times. J is TRBJ1-2 and V is TRBV13; TRBD1 is a possible D gene (6 bases). The germline V gene has CDR1 PRHDT and CDR2 FYEKMQ (reference sequence). The length of the CDR3 is 12 residues. The ends were cut back, 4 bases at V and 8 bases at J, with 11 bases in the middle. CDR3 sequence (DNA): TGTGCCAGCAGCTCACAGGGTGAAGGCTACACCTTC. It encodes CASSSQGEGYTF.

This clonotype occurred many times. The chain recombines TRBV5-4 with TRBJ2-5; TRBD1 might be the D (5 bases). Germline V gene lookup returns CDR1 SGHNT and CDR2 YYREEE (reference sequence). The CDR3 length is 15 residues. Between the trimmed V and J ends, which lost 5 bases and 2 bases, there was a span of 16 bases. CDR3: CASSHNTGGQETQYF. The CDR3 DNA sequence: TGTGCCAGCAGTCACAATACAGGTGGACAAGAGACCCAGTACTTC.